A selection of T cell receptor beta chains follows, all from one sample in a study of blood T cell repertoires in COVID-19. Here immunoSEQ multiplex PCR was the method, and the copy in TCRdb shows in-frame clones only, minus some. The table includes hundreds of thousands of clones, around 87% detected once. The specimen was PBMCs or T cells enriched from blood (not recorded which). The receptors stem from a man in his late teens or twenties who had recovered from COVID-19. Each CDR3 is given with its conserved first and last residue. Some rows have no size entry. The others give once, few or many, or a class for an expanded clone.

v_gene,abundance,len,CDR3aa
TRBV20-1,.,16,CSASNPLAGGLETQYF
TRBV18,.,13,CASSPNDEGEQYF
TRBV28,.,16,CASSKTRDSGGNEQFF
TRBV11-2,.,17,CASSRGTSGGAADTQYF
TRBV3-1/TRBV3-2,.,13,CATSSGWDTEAFF
TRBV4-3,.,15,CASSPQGTSKGPLHF
TRBV2,.,15,CASSEARIAGSEQYF
TRBV11-3,.,13,CASSLGPYNEQFF
TRBV9,.,16,CASSVGGQGAQETQYF
TRBV30,.,14,CAWSRLAGFHEQYF
TRBV7-8,once,17,CASSLSPLAGASDGYTF
TRBV28,.,16,CASSLTGGVNTGELFF
TRBV12-3/TRBV12-4,few,13,CASSLRELGEAFF
TRBV7-3,.,15,CASSLGRGHTDTQYF
TRBV4-1,.,14,CASSQDGHLNEQFF
TRBV9,.,16,CASSPRGDRGGQPQHF
TRBV19,.,19,CASSMGLAGGPRSYNEQFF
TRBV5-4,.,16,CASSRGGDTSGNTIYF
TRBV11-2,.,14,CASSSGQGPEKLFF
TRBV19,.,14,CASSIQGGNQPQHF
TRBV30,.,12,CAWSPLNYGYTF
TRBV6-5,.,14,CASSYLQGFQGYTF